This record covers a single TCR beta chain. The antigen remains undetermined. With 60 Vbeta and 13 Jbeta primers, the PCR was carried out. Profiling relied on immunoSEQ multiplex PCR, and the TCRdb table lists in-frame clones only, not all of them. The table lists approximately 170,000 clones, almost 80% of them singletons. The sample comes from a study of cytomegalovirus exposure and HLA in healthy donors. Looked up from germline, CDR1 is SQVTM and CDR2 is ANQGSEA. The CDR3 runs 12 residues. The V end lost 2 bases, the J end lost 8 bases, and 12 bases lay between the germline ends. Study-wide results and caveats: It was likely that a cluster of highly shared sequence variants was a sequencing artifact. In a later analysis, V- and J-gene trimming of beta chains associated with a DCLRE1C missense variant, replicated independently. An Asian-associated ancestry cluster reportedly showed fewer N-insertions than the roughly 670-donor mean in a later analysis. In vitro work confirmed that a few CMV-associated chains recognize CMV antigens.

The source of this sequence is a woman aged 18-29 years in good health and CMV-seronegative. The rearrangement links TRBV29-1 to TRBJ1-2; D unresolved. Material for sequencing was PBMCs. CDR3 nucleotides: TGCAGCGTTGAACCGAGGGATAGGGGCTACACCTTC. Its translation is CSVEPRDRGYTF.